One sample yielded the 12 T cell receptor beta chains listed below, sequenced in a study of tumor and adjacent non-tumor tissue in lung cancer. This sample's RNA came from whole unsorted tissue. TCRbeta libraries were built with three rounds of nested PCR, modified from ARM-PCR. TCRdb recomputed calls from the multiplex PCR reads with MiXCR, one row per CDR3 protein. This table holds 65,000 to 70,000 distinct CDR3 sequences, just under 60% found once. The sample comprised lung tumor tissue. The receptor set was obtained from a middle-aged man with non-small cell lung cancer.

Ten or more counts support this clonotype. CDR3 residues: CASSQDLLVPEAFF. Here the CDR3 DNA reads TGTGCCAGCAGCCAAGATTTGTTGGTCCCTGAAGCTTTCTTT. This sequence joins TRBV14 and TRBJ1-1, with unresolved D. Germline V gene lookup returns CDR1 SGHDN and CDR2 FVKESK. V gave up 0 bases and J gave up 6 bases, with 11 bases separating them. The CDR3 contains 14 residues.

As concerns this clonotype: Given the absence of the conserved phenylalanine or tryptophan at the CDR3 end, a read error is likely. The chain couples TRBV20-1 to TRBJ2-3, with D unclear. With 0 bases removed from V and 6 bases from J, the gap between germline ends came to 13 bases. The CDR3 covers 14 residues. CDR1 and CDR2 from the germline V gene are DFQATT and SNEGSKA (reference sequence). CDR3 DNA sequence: TGCAGTGCTAGAGAGGGTTTCAACACCGATACGCAGTATTTG. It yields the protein CSAREGFNTDTQYL.

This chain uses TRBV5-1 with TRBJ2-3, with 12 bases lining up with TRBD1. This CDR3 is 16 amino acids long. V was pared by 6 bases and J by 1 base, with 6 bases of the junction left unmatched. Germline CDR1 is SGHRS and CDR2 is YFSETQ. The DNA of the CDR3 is TGCGCCAGCAACCCGGGACAGGGGGCGCGCACAGATACGCAGTATTTT. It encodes CASNPGQGARTDTQYF.

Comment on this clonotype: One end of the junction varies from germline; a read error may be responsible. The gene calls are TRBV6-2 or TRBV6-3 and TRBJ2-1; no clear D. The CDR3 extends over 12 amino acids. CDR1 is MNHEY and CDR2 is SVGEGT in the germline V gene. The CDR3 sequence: CASSKLWNEQFF. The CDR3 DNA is TGTGCTAGCAGTAAGTTATGGAATGAGCAGTTCTTC.

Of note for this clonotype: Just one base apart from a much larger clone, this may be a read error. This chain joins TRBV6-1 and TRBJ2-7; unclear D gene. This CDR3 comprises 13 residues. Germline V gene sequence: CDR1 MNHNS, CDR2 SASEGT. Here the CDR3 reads CVSSETAAGEQYF. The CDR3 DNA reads TGTGTCAGCAGTGAAACCGCCGCAGGTGAGCAGTACTTC.

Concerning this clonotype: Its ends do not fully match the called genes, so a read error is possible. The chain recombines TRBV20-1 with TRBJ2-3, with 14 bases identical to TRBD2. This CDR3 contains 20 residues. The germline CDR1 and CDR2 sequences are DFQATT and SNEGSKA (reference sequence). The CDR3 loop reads CCARDHTMTSGRAVTDTQYF. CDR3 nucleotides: TGCTGTGCTAGAGATCATACAATGACTAGCGGGAGGGCGGTCACAGATACGCAGTATTTT.

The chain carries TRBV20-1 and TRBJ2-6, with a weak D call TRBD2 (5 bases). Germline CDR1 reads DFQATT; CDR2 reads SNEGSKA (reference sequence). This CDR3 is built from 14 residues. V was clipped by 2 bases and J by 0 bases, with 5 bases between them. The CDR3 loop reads CSARTSSGANVLTF. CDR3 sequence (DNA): TGCAGTGCTAGAACTAGCTCTGGGGCCAACGTCCTGACTTTC.

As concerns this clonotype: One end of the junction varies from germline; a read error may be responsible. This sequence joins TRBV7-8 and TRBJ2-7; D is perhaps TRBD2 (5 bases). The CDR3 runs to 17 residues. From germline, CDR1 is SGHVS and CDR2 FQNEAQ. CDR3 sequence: CAGSLARLRGGSYEQYF. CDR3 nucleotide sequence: TGTGCCGGCAGCTTAGCGCGACTTCGGGGTGGGTCCTACGAGCAGTACTTC.

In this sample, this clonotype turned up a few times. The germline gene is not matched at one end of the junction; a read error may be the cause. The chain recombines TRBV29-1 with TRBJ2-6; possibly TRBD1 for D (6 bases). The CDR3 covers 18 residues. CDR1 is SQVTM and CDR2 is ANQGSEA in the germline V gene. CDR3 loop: CNVEDYSQGVSGANVLTF. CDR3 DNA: TGCAACGTTGAAGACTATTCACAGGGTGTCTCTGGGGCCAACGTCCTGACTTTC.

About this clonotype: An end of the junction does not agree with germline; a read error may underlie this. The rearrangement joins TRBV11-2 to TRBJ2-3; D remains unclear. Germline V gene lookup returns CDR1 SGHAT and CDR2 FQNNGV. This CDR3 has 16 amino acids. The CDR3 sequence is CVSSLIIYGITDTQYF. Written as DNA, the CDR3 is TGTGTCAGCAGCTTAATCATATATGGGATCACAGATACGCAGTACTTT. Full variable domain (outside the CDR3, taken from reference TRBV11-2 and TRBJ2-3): EAGVAQSPRYKIIEKRQSVAFWCNPISGHATLYWYQQILGQGPKLLIQFQNNGVVDDSQLPKDRFSAERLKGVDSTLKIQPAKLEDSAVYLCVSSLIIYGITDTQYFGPGTRLTVL.

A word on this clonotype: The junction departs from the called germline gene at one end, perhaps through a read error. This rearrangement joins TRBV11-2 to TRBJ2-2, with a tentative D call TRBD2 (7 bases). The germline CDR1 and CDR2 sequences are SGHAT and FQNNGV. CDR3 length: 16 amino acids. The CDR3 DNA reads TGTGCCGGCAGCTTAGTGCGGGGGACAAAAACCGGGGAGCTGTTTTTT. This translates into CAGSLVRGTKTGELFF.

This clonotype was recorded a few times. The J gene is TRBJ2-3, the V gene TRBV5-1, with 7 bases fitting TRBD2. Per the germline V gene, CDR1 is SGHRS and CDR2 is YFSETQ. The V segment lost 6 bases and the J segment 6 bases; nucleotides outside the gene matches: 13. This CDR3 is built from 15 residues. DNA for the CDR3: TGCGCCAGCAATCCTCCCCGACTAGCAGTGGATACGCAGTATTTT. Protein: CASNPPRLAVDTQYF.